The clone carrying this T cell receptor (beta chain) showed up just a few times. The antigen is not known. The data belong to a study of T-cell memory formation after mild COVID-19. In the study overall: Clusters were largely donor specific.

Trimming took off 7 bases at V and 4 bases at J, with 13 bases between the two ends. The CDR3 length is 13 residues. Germline V CDR1 and CDR2: MNHNY, SVGAGI (reference sequence). Using its own MiXCR run on the 5' RACE reads, TCRdb lists one record per CDR3 protein. The sample carries fewer than 550,000 distinct CDR3 sequences, over 15% recorded once. Study findings and constraints: Contracting clones, day 15 to 85, had balanced CD4/CD8, and later expanders favored CD4+.

Material: PBMCs or a T cell subset sorted from them (not recorded which). This chain connects TRBV6-6 to TRBJ2-5; D possibly corresponds to TRBD2 (6 bases). The TCR comes from an adult woman who had mild COVID-19 (a few samples of this study predate the infection). Cell type and time point are not known. CDR3 loop: CASTVRRGETQYF. CDR3 DNA: TGTGCCAGCACCGTTCGGCGGGGAGAGACCCAGTACTTC.